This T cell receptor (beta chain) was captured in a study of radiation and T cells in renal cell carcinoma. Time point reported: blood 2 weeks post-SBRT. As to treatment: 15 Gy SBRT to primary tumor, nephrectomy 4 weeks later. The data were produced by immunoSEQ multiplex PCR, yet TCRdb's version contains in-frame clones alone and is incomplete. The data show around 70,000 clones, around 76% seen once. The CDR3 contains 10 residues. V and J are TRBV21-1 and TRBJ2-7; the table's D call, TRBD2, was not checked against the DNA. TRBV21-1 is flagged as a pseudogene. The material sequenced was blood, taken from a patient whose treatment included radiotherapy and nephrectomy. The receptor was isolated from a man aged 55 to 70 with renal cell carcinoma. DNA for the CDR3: TGTGCCCGCGAAATCTACGAGCAGTACTTC. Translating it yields CAREIYEQYF.